A single sample is the source of the 8 T cell receptor beta chains below, sequenced in a study of blood T cell repertoires in COVID-19. Assay used: immunoSEQ multiplex PCR; TCRdb lists only in-frame clones, some missing. The table records approximately 140,000 clones, over 65% of them present only once. Sequenced input: peripheral blood. The receptor set was obtained from a man in his fifties with acute or convalescent COVID-19.

This clone was seen a handful of times. The rearrangement links TRBV6-5 to TRBJ1-1; TRBD1 agrees at 7 bases. Germline V gene sequence: CDR1 MNHEY, CDR2 SVGAGI. With V trimmed by 2 bases and J by 7 bases, 4 bases remained unmatched. This CDR3 contains 13 residues. The CDR3 here is CASSYQGQIEAFF. The CDR3 bases are TGTGCCAGCAGTTACCAGGGACAGATTGAAGCTTTCTTT.

The chain has TRBV6-4 and TRBJ1-1; no clear D gene. Trimming shortened V by 2 bases and J by 1 base, and 5 bases separated the two germline ends. The CDR3 runs to 13 residues. Germline V gene lookup returns CDR1 MRHNA and CDR2 SNTAGT. Here the CDR3 reads CASSDDRNTEAFF. The CDR3 DNA reads as TGTGCCAGCAGTGACGATAGGAACACTGAAGCTTTCTTT.

This chain uses TRBV12-3 or TRBV12-4 with TRBJ2-1; the D gene is possibly TRBD1 (6 bases). V was cut by 5 bases and J by 4 bases, with 6 bases left in between. The CDR3 sequence is 12 residues long. In DNA form, the CDR3 reads TGTGCCAGCAGTGGACAGTACAATGAGCAGTTCTTC. Amino acid sequence: CASSGQYNEQFF.

This chain connects TRBV29-1 to TRBJ2-3, with 10 bases fitting TRBD1. In germline, CDR1 is SQVTM, CDR2 ANQGSEA. This CDR3 region has 15 residues. J gave up 3 bases and V 1 base, and 4 bases lay outside the gene matches. This CDR3 is CSVEGGQGRTDTQYF. CDR3 nucleotide sequence: TGCAGCGTTGAAGGGGGACAGGGGAGGACAGATACGCAGTATTTT.

The sample holds one count of this clone. The chain employs TRBV14 and TRBJ2-7; the D gene is possibly TRBD2 (5 bases). Trimming cost V 1 base and J 2 bases, with 12 bases left between them. Germline V gene sequence: CDR1 SGHDN, CDR2 FVKESK. The CDR3 sequence is 15 residues long. The CDR3 sequence is CASSQVSVVAYEQYF. The CDR3 bases are TGTGCCAGCAGCCAAGTTAGCGTAGTCGCCTACGAGCAGTACTTC. Using reference TRBV14 and TRBJ2-7 for the parts outside the CDR3, the full variable domain is EAGVTQFPSHSVIEKGQTVTLRCDPISGHDNLYWYRRVMGKEIKFLLHFVKESKQDESGMPNNRFLAERTGGTYSTLKVQPAELEDSGVYFCASSQVSVVAYEQYFGPGTRLTVT.

The gene calls are TRBV5-4 and TRBJ1-6, with TRBD1 as a possible D gene (6 bases). V was trimmed by 2 bases and J by 3 bases, leaving 9 bases between them. This CDR3 contains 15 residues. Germline V gene sequence: CDR1 SGHNT, CDR2 YYREEE (reference sequence). CDR3 DNA sequence: TGTGCCAGCAGCTTCTTGGACAGCTATAATTCACCCCTCCACTTT. Translated, it gives CASSFLDSYNSPLHF.

The V gene is TRBV19, the J gene TRBJ2-2, with 14 bases fitting TRBD2. Losses at the gene ends were 3 bases for V and 4 bases for J; bases not matched to a gene: 1. The CDR3 extends over 16 amino acids. The germline V gene has CDR1 LNHDA and CDR2 SQIVND (reference sequence). CDR3: CASSIGLAGGTGELFF. The CDR3 DNA follows: TGTGCCAGTAGTATTGGACTAGCGGGAGGCACCGGGGAGCTGTTTTTT.

This chain uses TRBV11-3 with TRBJ2-2, with D perhaps matching TRBD1 (5 bases). This CDR3 is 15 amino acids long. Germline V gene lookup returns CDR1 SGHNT and CDR2 YENEEA. V was cut by 5 bases and J by 0 bases, with 10 bases left in between. CDR3 in amino acids: CASSPGRANTGELFF. CDR3 DNA sequence: TGTGCCAGCAGCCCCGGCAGGGCGAACACCGGGGAGCTGTTTTTT.